This T cell receptor beta chain was observed in a study of Graves' ophthalmopathy and Graves' hyperthyroidism. This clonotype was seen at least ten times. The antigen is undetermined. RNA transcripts provided the template for amplifying TCR beta CDR3 regions. First-round RT-PCR with HTBI primers preceded a second-round multiplex PCR. MiXCR, applied by TCRdb to the multiplex PCR reads, yields one record per CDR3 protein. There are 650,000 to 900,000 distinct CDR3 sequences in the sample; 40% occur only once, and 40% to 55% lies in the top ten. Diagnostic conclusions were grounded in clinical symptoms, serum thyroxine, TRAb, thyroid ultrasound and orbital computed tomography. PBMCs were isolated by Ficoll-Paque density gradient centrifugation, using approximately 10 ml of fresh peripheral blood as the starting material. Trimming shortened V by 3 bases and J by 5 bases, and 8 bases separated the two germline ends. Per germline, CDR1 SNHLY and CDR2 FYNNEI. The CDR3 is 13 amino acids.

Study results and limitations: Cross-validated, the 13-signature model showed 87.88%/81.08% sensitivity/specificity, and 80%/75% in the test set. Among expanded thyroid clonotypes above 0.001 frequency, most also occurred in blood.

The sequenced sample was peripheral blood. The origin of this receptor is an adult man with Graves' ophthalmopathy. The rearrangement uses TRBV2 and TRBJ1-5, with D hard to call. The CDR3 here is CASSETTYQPQHF. The CDR3 nucleotides read TGTGCCAGCAGTGAGACAACTTATCAGCCCCAGCATTTT.